These 14 T cell receptor beta chains share one sample of origin, sequenced in a study of shared clonotypes between healthy human individuals. The table came from immunoSEQ multiplex PCR; TCRdb's copy has only in-frame clones and leaves some out. The sample includes 2,500,000 or so clones, more than 85% seen only once; the top ten take more than 0.35%. The sequenced sample was naive CD4+ T cells from PBMCs. As for subset: CD45RA+ positively selected. The receptors here all came from a man aged 18 to 29 in good health. Some clones in this sample may be carry-over from other donors' samples.

The chain links TRBV2 to TRBJ1-2, with D possibly being TRBD1 (6 bases). V lost 1 base to trimming and J lost 8 bases, with 14 bases between them. Germline CDR1 SNHLY, CDR2 FYNNEI. This CDR3 contains 14 residues. The CDR3 here is CASSEVAGASGYTF. CDR3 DNA: TGTGCCAGCAGTGAAGTAGCGGGGGCGAGCGGCTACACCTTC.

This rearrangement joins TRBV6-1 to TRBJ1-5; 9 bases match TRBD1. The V segment lost 6 bases and the J segment 15 bases; nucleotides outside the gene matches: 9. Looked up from germline, CDR1 is MNHNS and CDR2 is SASEGT. The CDR3 loop spans 12 amino acids. CDR3 region: CASRPGQGRWHF. The CDR3 region has the DNA TGTGCCAGCAGACCGGGACAGGGTCGTTGGCATTTT.

To note about this clone: At the DNA level, this CDR3 is encoded by other sequences in the same sample as well. V gene TRBV29-1 combines with J gene TRBJ2-1; possible D gene TRBD1, 5 bases. The CDR3 is 11 amino acids. Germline CDR1 reads SQVTM; CDR2 reads ANQGSEA. V was trimmed by 4 bases and J by 7 bases, leaving 8 bases between them. CDR3: CSVGQINEQFF. The CDR3 DNA sequence: TGCAGCGTTGGACAGATTAATGAGCAGTTCTTC.

For this clone: The same CDR3 can be traced to other DNA sequences in this sample. V and J are TRBV30 and TRBJ2-7; D perhaps matches TRBD2 (5 bases). Germline loops: CDR1 GTSNPN, CDR2 SVGIG (reference sequence). The V and J ends lost 1 base and 0 bases respectively, with 7 bases between them. The CDR3 has 13 residues. CDR3 protein: CAWSAGFSYEQYF. DNA for the CDR3: TGTGCCTGGAGTGCGGGATTCTCCTACGAGCAGTACTTC. The variable domain in full, with the rest retrieved from reference TRBV30 and TRBJ2-7, is SQTIHQWPATLVQPVGSPLSLECTVEGTSNPNLYWYRQAAGRGLQLLFYSVGIGQISSEVPQNLSASRPQDRQFILSSKKLLLSDSGFYLCAWSAGFSYEQYFGPGTRLTVT.

The gene calls are TRBV7-8 and TRBJ2-7, with D unresolved. The CDR3 totals 13 residues. V was shortened by 1 base and J by 6 bases, with 10 bases between the two germline ends. Per the germline V gene, CDR1 is SGHVS and CDR2 is FQNEAQ. The CDR3 sequence: CASSLGEKGEQYF. In DNA, the CDR3 is TGTGCCAGCAGCTTAGGGGAAAAGGGCGAGCAGTACTTC.

The chain joins TRBV28 to TRBJ2-7; no reliable D call. Per the germline V gene, CDR1 is MDHEN and CDR2 is SYDVKM. V lost 5 bases and J 6 bases, leaving 17 bases between the germline ends. CDR3 length: 14 amino acids. The CDR3 region is CASSLTRSSGEQYF. The CDR3 nucleotides are TGTGCCAGCAGTCTTACCAGGTCCTCGGGCGAGCAGTACTTC.

The CDR3 nucleotides read TGTGCCAGCAGTGGCTCGATTTCACCCCTCCACTTT. Translation gives CASSGSISPLHF. The V call is TRBV27, the J call TRBJ1-6; D not certain. This CDR3 comprises 12 residues. V shed 5 bases and J shed 9 bases, with 8 bases lying between them. Germline V gene data show CDR1 as MNHEY and CDR2 as SMNVEV (reference sequence).

The V call is TRBV6-1, the J call TRBJ2-5, with 11 bases that match TRBD2. The CDR3 is made up of 19 amino acids. Germline loops: CDR1 MNHNS, CDR2 SASEGT. With V trimmed by 1 base and J by 3 bases, 13 bases remained unmatched. The CDR3 spells CASSEEEGWASGRKETQYF. The CDR3 coding sequence is TGTGCCAGCAGTGAAGAGGAGGGCTGGGCTAGCGGGAGGAAAGAGACCCAGTACTTC.

This chain connects TRBV27 to TRBJ2-7; D possibly matches TRBD1 or TRBD2 (7 bases each). The CDR3 length is 15 residues. V gave up 4 bases and J gave up 3 bases, with 16 bases separating them. Germline CDR1 reads MNHEY; CDR2 reads SMNVEV (reference sequence). The CDR3 nucleotides are TGTGCCAGCAGTTACCGAGGCAGGGGGGGCTACGAGCAGTACTTC. It encodes CASSYRGRGGYEQYF.

The CDR3 region has the DNA TGTGCCAGCAGCGGCGGACAGGGTGCACGAGCTTTCTTT. Amino acid sequence: CASSGGQGARAFF. The chain recombines TRBV9 with TRBJ1-1, with 8 bases matching TRBD1. From germline, CDR1 is SGDLS and CDR2 YYNGEE. The CDR3 is 13 amino acids. V lost 3 bases and J lost 10; bases outside the gene matches: 8.

The chain links TRBV2 to TRBJ2-5, with 10 bases aligning to TRBD2. Germline CDR1 is SNHLY and CDR2 is FYNNEI. J was trimmed by 4 bases and V by 6 bases; bases with no gene match: 8. The CDR3 runs 15 residues. The CDR3 protein is CASRSRLAGAETQYF. DNA of the CDR3: TGTGCCAGCAGGTCGAGGCTAGCGGGAGCAGAGACCCAGTACTTC. Full variable domain (missing parts from reference TRBV2 and TRBJ2-5): EPEVTQTPSHQVTQMGQEVILRCVPISNHLYFYWYRQILGQKVEFLVSFYNNEISEKSEIFDDQFSVERPDGSNFTLKIRSTKLEDSAMYFCASRSRLAGAETQYFGPGTRLLVL.

The chain carries TRBV28 and TRBJ2-7, with 12 bases matching TRBD2. V gave up 6 bases and J gave up 3 bases; unmatched junction bases: 12. There are 17 residues in the CDR3. Germline V gene sequence: CDR1 MDHEN, CDR2 SYDVKM. The CDR3 here is CASRHPRTSGKDYEQYF. The DNA for the CDR3 is TGTGCCAGCAGACACCCCCGGACTAGCGGGAAAGACTACGAGCAGTACTTC.

The gene calls are TRBV28 and TRBJ1-2, with TRBD1 as a possible D gene (6 bases). The V gene's germline CDR1 is MDHEN and CDR2 SYDVKM. The CDR3 covers 15 residues. V was pared by 6 bases and J by 3 bases, with 17 bases between. The CDR3 bases are TGTGCCAGCAGCCTTATGCGGGCAGGGGACTATGGCTACACCTTC. Its protein is CASSLMRAGDYGYTF.

This chain links TRBV7-2 with TRBJ2-7; TRBD1 aligns across 11 bases. Trimming removed 3 bases from V and 4 bases from J; junction bases left unmatched: 5. Germline CDR1 reads SGHTA; CDR2 reads FQGNSA. The CDR3 sequence is 15 residues long. The CDR3 is CASSFGTGGLYEQYF. DNA of the CDR3: TGTGCCAGCAGCTTTGGGACAGGGGGTTTGTACGAGCAGTACTTC.